A single sample gave rise to the 28 T cell receptor beta chains below, sequenced in a study of blood T cell repertoires in COVID-19. The protocol was immunoSEQ multiplex PCR, while the TCRdb copy is restricted to in-frame clones and leaves out a portion. This table holds approximately 210,000 clones, approximately 90% found once. Sequenced sample: peripheral blood. The receptors were gathered from a man aged 40-49 years with acute or convalescent COVID-19.

V and J are TRBV9 and TRBJ1-2; D call uncertain. Germline CDR1 SGDLS, CDR2 YYNGEE. V shed 0 bases and J shed 1 base, with 7 bases lying between them. The CDR3 runs to 14 residues. The CDR3 spells CASSVDESNYGYTF. The CDR3 DNA reads as TGTGCCAGCAGCGTAGATGAGAGTAACTATGGCTACACCTTC.

The chain joins TRBV11-1 to TRBJ2-3, with 15 bases identical to TRBD2. After removal of 3 bases from V and 3 bases from J, the junction contained 1 base not matched to a gene. CDR3 length: 16 residues. CDR1 is SGHAT and CDR2 is FQDESV in the germline V gene (reference sequence). In DNA form, the CDR3 reads TGTGCCAGCAGCTTGGGGACTAGCGGGAGGACAGATACGCAGTATTTT. Its translation is CASSLGTSGRTDTQYF.

The chain carries TRBV10-2 and TRBJ1-5, with D tentatively TRBD1 (5 bases). CDR3 length: 14 residues. In germline, CDR1 is WSHSY, CDR2 SAAADI. Deletions cut 6 bases from V and 0 bases from J, with 9 bases between. CDR3 residues: CASRQGGSNQPQHF. CDR3 DNA sequence: TGCGCCAGCAGGCAGGGAGGTAGCAATCAGCCCCAGCATTTT.

In DNA form, the CDR3 reads TGTGCCACCGACCTAACTAGCGGGGGCCCCTACAATGAGCAGTTCTTC. Its protein is CATDLTSGGPYNEQFF. This chain joins TRBV15 and TRBJ2-1, with 11 bases fitting TRBD2. The germline V gene has CDR1 LNHNV and CDR2 YYDKDF (reference sequence). V lost 8 bases and J lost 2; bases outside the gene matches: 8. The CDR3 is 16 residues long. Combining the CDR3 with reference TRBV15 and TRBJ2-1 gives the whole variable domain DAMVIQNPRYQVTQFGKPVTLSCSQTLNHNVMYWYQQKSSQAPKLLFHYYDKDFNNEADTPDNFQSRRPNTSFCFLDIRSPGLGDTAMYLCATDLTSGGPYNEQFFGPGTRLTVL.

V and J are TRBV27 and TRBJ1-1, with D possibly matching TRBD1 (5 bases). The CDR3 has 14 residues. V was pared by 5 bases and J by 5 bases, with 15 bases between. CDR1 is MNHEY, CDR2 SMNVEV, per germline (reference sequence). The CDR3, as DNA: TGTGCCAGCAGTCTTTACCCAGGGATAACTGAAGCTTTCTTT. Amino acids: CASSLYPGITEAFF.

The rearrangement joins TRBV11-3 to TRBJ2-2; no firm D call. The ends were cut back, 5 bases at V and 5 bases at J, with 9 bases in the middle. This CDR3 has 13 residues. CDR1 SGHNT and CDR2 YENEEA come from the germline V gene. CDR3 protein: CASSPKRTGELFF. The CDR3 nucleotides read TGTGCCAGCAGCCCCAAACGGACCGGGGAGCTGTTTTTT.

This sequence joins TRBV10-3 and TRBJ2-7; the D gene is possibly TRBD1 (7 bases). This CDR3 spans 15 amino acids. Germline assignment: CDR1 ENHRY and CDR2 SYGVKD. Trimming took 3 bases from V and 2 from J, leaving 14 bases between them. In DNA, the CDR3 is TGTGCCATCAGTGAAGCGGCGGGACAGCCCTACGAGCAGTACTTC. Translated, it gives CAISEAAGQPYEQYF.

DNA of the CDR3: TGTGCCAGCTCATGGACAGGGACAAATTCACCCCTCCACTTT. Its translation: CASSWTGTNSPLHF. This chain joins TRBV18 and TRBJ1-6; TRBD1 aligns across 8 bases. Per the germline V gene, CDR1 is KGHSH and CDR2 is LQKENI. V was clipped by 5 bases and J by 7 bases; unmatched bases: 4. The CDR3 has 14 amino acids.

The chain uses TRBV5-1 and TRBJ2-5; 8 bases agree with TRBD1. Germline V gene lookup returns CDR1 SGHRS and CDR2 YFSETQ. J was trimmed by 5 bases and V by 1 base; bases with no gene match: 7. The CDR3 has 15 amino acids. CDR3 nucleotides: TGCGCCAGCAGCTTGAGTCAGGGGGCTGGGGAGACCCAGTACTTC. Its translation is CASSLSQGAGETQYF.

V usage is TRBV10-3 and J usage is TRBJ2-7, with D possibly TRBD2 on 5 matching bases. Per germline, CDR1 ENHRY and CDR2 SYGVKD. V gave up 6 bases and J gave up 0 bases, with 15 bases separating them. The CDR3 sequence is 15 residues long. The CDR3 protein is CAIRGGEKSSYEQYF. The CDR3, as DNA: TGTGCCATCAGAGGAGGAGAGAAAAGCTCCTACGAGCAGTACTTC.

Remarks on this clone: The same CDR3 also results from other DNA sequences found in this sample. The chain carries TRBV11-3 and TRBJ2-2, with a possible D match to TRBD2 (5 bases). The CDR3 runs to 14 residues. Trimming cost V 4 bases and J 8 bases, with 14 bases left between them. Germline-derived CDR1 and CDR2 are SGHNT and YENEEA. CDR3 bases: TGTGCCAGCAGCTCCGAAGGAAGGACTGGGGAGCTGTTTTTT. Translation gives CASSSEGRTGELFF.

The CDR3 coding sequence is TGTGCCAGCAGTCCAAGAAATCGACAGCCGAGAGGCACTGAAGCTTTCTTT. Amino acids: CASSPRNRQPRGTEAFF. The V gene is TRBV6-6, the J gene TRBJ1-1, with D possibly TRBD1 on 5 matching bases. V was shortened by 5 bases and J by 4 bases, with 23 bases between the two germline ends. Germline V gives CDR1 MNHNY, CDR2 SVGAGI (reference sequence). CDR3 length: 17 residues.

This chain joins TRBV5-1 and TRBJ2-1; D gene uncertain. This CDR3 is 15 amino acids long. V was pared by 5 bases and J by 5 bases, with 17 bases between. Germline CDR1 reads SGHRS; CDR2 reads YFSETQ. The CDR3 loop reads CASSPGSTPHNEQFF. The CDR3 region has the DNA TGCGCCAGCAGTCCCGGGTCGACCCCCCACAATGAGCAGTTCTTC.

This clone was seen a single time. J is TRBJ2-7 and V is TRBV12-3 or TRBV12-4; D perhaps matches TRBD1 (6 bases). The CDR3 has 12 residues. The V gene lost 8 bases and the J gene lost 3 bases, with 11 bases spanning the gap. CDR3 coding DNA: TGTGCCAGCCGAACAGGGAGCTACGAGCAGTACTTC. Its translation: CASRTGSYEQYF.

This sequence joins TRBV27 and TRBJ1-2; no reliable D call. This CDR3 region has 13 residues. The germline V and J ends were trimmed by 4 bases and 2 bases, with 8 bases remaining between them. Germline V gene sequence: CDR1 MNHEY, CDR2 SMNVEV (reference sequence). The CDR3 sequence is CASSYSENYGYTF. The CDR3 nucleotides are TGTGCCAGCAGTTACTCGGAGAACTATGGCTACACCTTC.

A single count supports this clone. The chain combines TRBV27 with TRBJ2-7; 9 positions match TRBD1. Germline CDR1 is MNHEY and CDR2 is SMNVEV (reference sequence). The ends lost 5 bases at V and 7 bases at J; junction bases unmatched: 9. There are 14 residues in the CDR3. The CDR3, as DNA: TGTGCCAGCAGTCCCCAGACAGGGGGTGGGGAGCAGTACTTC. Translating gives CASSPQTGGGEQYF.

The chain has TRBV11-3 and TRBJ2-1, with 12 nucleotides matching TRBD2. From germline, CDR1 is SGHNT and CDR2 YENEEA. Trimming removed 4 bases from V and 8 bases from J; junction bases left unmatched: 6. The CDR3 is made up of 15 amino acids. CDR3 sequence (DNA): TGTGCCAGCAGCTCCCGACTAGCGGGAGTACATGAGCAGTTCTTC. This codes for CASSSRLAGVHEQFF.

V usage is TRBV10-3 and J usage is TRBJ2-7; 11 positions match TRBD2. Germline CDR1 reads ENHRY; CDR2 reads SYGVKD. With V trimmed by 3 bases and J by 2 bases, 6 bases remained unmatched. The CDR3 length is 16 residues. This CDR3 is CAISEVTSGDPYEQYF. The CDR3 DNA reads as TGTGCCATCAGTGAAGTGACTAGCGGGGATCCCTACGAGCAGTACTTC.

The sample holds one count of this clone. This sequence joins TRBV2 and TRBJ1-1, with D tentatively TRBD1 (5 bases). The germline V gene has CDR1 SNHLY and CDR2 FYNNEI. This CDR3 has 15 residues. V lost 2 bases and J lost 2, with 12 bases in between. CDR3 nucleotide sequence: TGTGCCAGCAGTGAATGGTCGACAGCCAACACTGAAGCTTTCTTT. Translated: CASSEWSTANTEAFF.

This chain uses TRBV24-1 with TRBJ2-6, with 9 nucleotides matching TRBD1. CDR3 length equals 17 residues. V dropped 7 bases and J dropped 0; count of bases not matched to a gene: 6. From germline, CDR1 is KGHDR and CDR2 SFDVKD. The CDR3 here is CATSPGQGLSGANVLTF. The CDR3 DNA reads TGTGCCACCAGCCCGGGACAGGGACTCTCTGGGGCCAACGTCCTGACTTTC.

The sample holds one count of this clone. The chain combines TRBV27 with TRBJ1-6; D ambiguous. In germline, CDR1 is MNHEY, CDR2 SMNVEV (reference sequence). CDR3 length: 18 residues. V gave up 10 bases and J gave up 2 bases, with 24 bases separating them. Here the CDR3 reads CATRPDFFPTTYNSPLHF. The CDR3 nucleotides read TGTGCCACCCGCCCGGACTTCTTCCCGACCACCTATAATTCACCCCTCCACTTT.

V usage is TRBV5-1 and J usage is TRBJ2-2; TRBD2 matches 10 bases. The CDR3 extends over 17 amino acids. CDR1 is SGHRS and CDR2 is YFSETQ in the germline V gene. V lost 0 bases to trimming and J lost 5 bases; unmatched junction nucleotides: 7. The CDR3: CASSLGSGGAWTGELFF. CDR3 nucleotide sequence: TGCGCCAGCAGCTTGGGAAGCGGGGGGGCGTGGACCGGGGAGCTGTTTTTT. Full variable domain (rest looked up from reference TRBV5-1 and TRBJ2-2): KAGVTQTPRYLIKTRGQQVTLSCSPISGHRSVSWYQQTPGQGLQFLFEYFSETQRNKGNFPGRFSGRQFSNSRSEMNVSTLELGDSALYLCASSLGSGGAWTGELFFGEGSRLTVL.

The chain uses TRBV9 and TRBJ2-1; 8 positions agree with TRBD2. Per germline, CDR1 SGDLS and CDR2 YYNGEE. The trim removed 2 bases at V and 5 bases at J, leaving 15 bases unmatched. This CDR3 region has 18 residues. This chain's CDR3 is CASSVRGRGSGIHNEQFF. CDR3 DNA sequence: TGTGCCAGCAGCGTCCGGGGGCGGGGTAGCGGGATACACAATGAGCAGTTCTTC.

The table lists this clone with a count of one. The chain combines TRBV30 with TRBJ2-3; D possibly corresponds to TRBD2 (6 bases). From germline, CDR1 is GTSNPN and CDR2 SVGIG (reference sequence). Trimming cost V 4 bases and J 3 bases, with 14 bases left between them. The CDR3 contains 14 residues. The CDR3 coding sequence is TGTGCCTGGACCTGGGCGGGGAGTACAGATACGCAGTATTTT. Amino acids: CAWTWAGSTDTQYF.

The V and J genes are TRBV3-1 (or the pseudogene TRBV3-2) and TRBJ2-3, with 8 bases matching TRBD2. Per the germline V gene, CDR1 is LGHDT and CDR2 is YNNKEL (reference sequence). V was pared by 3 bases and J by 3 bases, with 8 bases of the junction left unmatched. This CDR3 region has 16 residues. CDR3 residues: CASSQVSGTWTDTQYF. The CDR3 nucleotides read TGTGCCAGCAGCCAGGTTAGCGGGACATGGACAGATACGCAGTATTTT.

V gene TRBV5-4 combines with J gene TRBJ2-7, with 7 nucleotides matching TRBD2. Per germline, CDR1 SGHNT and CDR2 YYREEE (reference sequence). The J segment lost 5 bases and the V segment lost 4 bases, leaving 0 bases of the junction unmatched. The CDR3 totals 11 residues. CDR3 DNA: TGTGCCAGCAGCCGGGGGGACGAGCAGTACTTC. Translation: CASSRGDEQYF.

Of note for this clone: The junction and the germline gene differ at one end; a read error may be behind it. The genes are TRBV18 and TRBJ2-2; D remains ambiguous. The germline gives CDR1 KGHSH, CDR2 LQKENI. The length of the CDR3 is 12 residues. The chain's CDR3 is CASSSFPGELFF. DNA of the CDR3: TGTGCCAGCTCTTCCTTTCCCGGTGAGCTGTTTTTT.

This chain links TRBV7-9 with TRBJ1-1; 7 bases are a match to TRBD1. Germline loops: CDR1 SEHNR, CDR2 FQNEAQ (reference sequence). V lost 5 bases and J lost 2; bases outside the gene matches: 14. The CDR3 spans 17 residues. CDR3 bases: TGTGCCAGCAGCCCCGGGACAGTCAGCCGTCCTAACACTGAAGCTTTCTTT. Translating gives CASSPGTVSRPNTEAFF.